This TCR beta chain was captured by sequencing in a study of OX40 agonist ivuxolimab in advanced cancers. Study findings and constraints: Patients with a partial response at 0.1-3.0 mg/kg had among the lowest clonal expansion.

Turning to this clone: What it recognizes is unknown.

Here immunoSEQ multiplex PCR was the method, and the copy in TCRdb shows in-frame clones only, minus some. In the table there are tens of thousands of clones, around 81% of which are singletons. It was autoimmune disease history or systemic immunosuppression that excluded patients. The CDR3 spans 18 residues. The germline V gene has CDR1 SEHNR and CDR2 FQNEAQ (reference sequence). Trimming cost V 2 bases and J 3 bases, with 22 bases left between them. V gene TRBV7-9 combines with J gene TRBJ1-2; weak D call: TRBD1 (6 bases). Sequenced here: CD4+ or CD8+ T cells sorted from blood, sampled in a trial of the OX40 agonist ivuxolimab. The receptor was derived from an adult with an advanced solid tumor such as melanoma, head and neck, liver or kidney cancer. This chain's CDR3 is CASSLSLLNRAKDYGYTF. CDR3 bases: TGTGCCAGCAGCTTAAGTTTGTTAAACAGGGCTAAGGACTATGGCTACACCTTC.